This passage covers 27 T cell receptor beta chains from one sample sequenced in a study of blood T cell repertoires in COVID-19. The repertoire was sequenced with immunoSEQ multiplex PCR; TCRdb's copy has only in-frame clones and lacks some. This sample has approximately 70,000 clones; around 90% occur once, and the top ten carry around 14%. The sequenced sample consisted of peripheral blood. The receptors stem from a human donor with active COVID-19. The donor label of this sample is uncertain.

V usage is TRBV27 and J usage is TRBJ1-4; D unclear. Germline CDR1 MNHEY, CDR2 SMNVEV (reference sequence). This CDR3 spans 14 amino acids. The V gene lost 5 bases and the J gene lost 4 bases, with 11 bases spanning the gap. The CDR3 reads CASSKAPSNEKLFF. Written as DNA, the CDR3 is TGTGCCAGCAGTAAGGCGCCTAGTAATGAAAAACTGTTTTTT.

This chain connects TRBV3-1 (or the pseudogene TRBV3-2) to TRBJ1-2, with 9 bases that match TRBD1. CDR3 length: 15 residues. J gave up 3 bases and V 4 bases, and 6 bases lay outside the gene matches. The germline CDR1 and CDR2 sequences are LGHDT and YNNKEL (reference sequence). This CDR3 reads CASSPPDRGDYGYTF. The DNA of the CDR3 is TGTGCCAGCAGCCCTCCGGACAGGGGAGACTATGGCTACACCTTC.

This chain joins TRBV5-4 and TRBJ2-1; 7 bases align to TRBD2. Trimming at V came to 2 bases and at J to 10 bases, leaving 12 bases not matched to a gene. The CDR3 loop spans 15 amino acids. Per germline, CDR1 SGHNT and CDR2 YYREEE (reference sequence). CDR3 in DNA: TGTGCCAGCAGCTTTGGGCTAGCGGACTCTCGGGAGCAGTTCTTC. Protein: CASSFGLADSREQFF.

V usage is TRBV18 and J usage is TRBJ2-7; 10 bases are shared with TRBD2. The length of the CDR3 is 15 residues. The germline V gene has CDR1 KGHSH and CDR2 LQKENI. With 2 bases clipped from V and 3 bases from J, the junction kept 4 bases outside the gene matches. The CDR3 spells CASSPGLAGDYEQYF. DNA for the CDR3: TGTGCCAGCTCACCAGGGCTAGCGGGAGACTACGAGCAGTACTTC.

The chain combines TRBV6-8 with TRBJ2-2; 14 nucleotides align to TRBD2. Unmatched junction bases numbered 16, after V lost 2 bases and J lost 5 bases. Germline CDR1 is MNHGY and CDR2 is SAAAGT. CDR3 size: 21 residues. The CDR3 spells CASSYPLPGLAGDRDTGELFF. DNA for the CDR3: TGTGCCAGCAGTTACCCGTTACCGGGACTAGCGGGAGATCGGGATACCGGGGAGCTGTTTTTT.

This clone was detected only a few times. The chain has TRBV11-2 and TRBJ2-2; 7 bases agree with TRBD2. Germline values: CDR1 SGHAT, CDR2 FQNNGV. V shed 5 bases and J 7 bases; nucleotides not matched to a gene: 7. This CDR3 has 14 amino acids. CDR3 bases: TGTGCCAGCAGCGCGCGACTAGCAGGCGGGGAGCTGTTTTTT. Its protein is CASSARLAGGELFF.

This clone was counted a single time. This chain links TRBV19 with TRBJ2-5; 11 bases map to TRBD2. The CDR3 runs to 17 residues. V gave up 5 bases and J gave up 0 bases; unmatched junction bases: 8. From germline, CDR1 is LNHDA and CDR2 SQIVND (reference sequence). CDR3 sequence reads: CASSELAGATYQETQYF. In DNA, the CDR3 is TGTGCCAGTAGTGAACTAGCGGGAGCTACGTACCAAGAGACCCAGTACTTC.

The genes are TRBV12-5 and TRBJ2-7; D might be TRBD1 (5 bases). The CDR3 is made up of 13 amino acids. The V gene's germline CDR1 is LGHNT and CDR2 FRNRAP. The germline V and J ends were trimmed by 6 bases and 0 bases, with 9 bases remaining between them. CDR3 residues: CASGQGDSYEQYF. The CDR3 DNA is TGTGCTAGTGGGCAGGGCGACTCCTACGAGCAGTACTTC.

V usage is TRBV4-1 and J usage is TRBJ2-1, with 8 bases aligning to TRBD2. V lost 1 base and J lost 5; bases outside the gene matches: 10. This CDR3 comprises 17 residues. Germline lookup yields CDR1 MGHRA and CDR2 YSYEKL. CDR3 loop: CASSQALSGIGNNEQFF. CDR3 nucleotides: TGCGCCAGCAGCCAAGCCCTTAGCGGGATTGGGAACAATGAGCAGTTCTTC.

Concerning this clone: At one boundary the junction diverges from the germline segment, which might be a read error. The chain joins TRBV18 to TRBJ2-1; 15 bases are shared with TRBD2. This CDR3 spans 13 amino acids. From germline, CDR1 is KGHSH and CDR2 LQKENI. As DNA, the CDR3 is TGTGCCAGCTCACCTCGGACTAGCGGGGGGGTGATCTTC. It specifies CASSPRTSGGVIF.

V and J are TRBV4-3 and TRBJ2-3; D remains unclear. Trimming pared 0 bases from V and 2 bases from J, leaving 9 bases between. The CDR3 extends over 15 amino acids. The germline V gene encodes CDR1 LGHNA and CDR2 YSLEER. In DNA, the CDR3 is TGCGCCAGCAGCCAAGAGACAAAAATCACAGATACGCAGTATTTT. Residues: CASSQETKITDTQYF.

The gene calls are TRBV2 and TRBJ2-2; possibly TRBD1 for D (5 bases). V shed 4 bases and J shed 7 bases, with 13 bases lying between them. CDR1 is SNHLY, CDR2 FYNNEI, per germline. The CDR3 is 14 residues long. The CDR3 sequence is CASSVQGDIGELFF. In nucleotides, the CDR3 is TGTGCCAGCAGTGTTCAGGGTGACATCGGGGAGCTGTTTTTT.

This chain links TRBV7-2 with TRBJ2-1; tentatively, D is TRBD1 (6 bases). V was pared by 5 bases and J by 7 bases, with 12 bases between. The germline CDR1 and CDR2 sequences are SGHTA and FQGNSA. The CDR3 is 13 residues long. CDR3 residues: CASSKYQGNEQFF. CDR3 DNA: TGTGCCAGCAGCAAGTACCAGGGGAATGAGCAGTTCTTC. Combining the CDR3 with reference TRBV7-2 and TRBJ2-1 gives the whole variable domain GAGVSQSPSNKVTEKGKDVELRCDPISGHTALYWYRQSLGQGLEFLIYFQGNSAPDKSGLPSDRFSAERTGGSVSTLTIQRTQQEDSAVYLCASSKYQGNEQFFGPGTRLTVL.

The gene calls are TRBV9 and TRBJ2-3, with 11 positions matching TRBD2. Trimming cost V 3 bases and J 10 bases; bases outside gene matches: 13. The CDR3 runs to 16 residues. Germline CDR1 reads SGDLS; CDR2 reads YYNGEE. DNA of the CDR3: TGTGCCAGCAGCGCCGACTATAGCGGGAGGGCCCAAGCGCAGTATTTT. It encodes CASSADYSGRAQAQYF.

J is TRBJ1-2 and V is TRBV14; D gene ambiguous. Germline assignment: CDR1 SGHDN and CDR2 FVKESK. This CDR3 comprises 14 residues. The V end lost 4 bases, the J end lost 0 bases, and 9 bases lay between the germline ends. The DNA of the CDR3 is TGTGCCAGCAGCCCGGTTGAAGCTAACTATGGCTACACCTTC. Residues: CASSPVEANYGYTF.

The rearrangement links TRBV28 to TRBJ1-5; 9 bases are a match to TRBD1. The V segment lost 6 bases and the J segment 2 bases; nucleotides outside the gene matches: 11. The CDR3 is 17 amino acids. CDR1 and CDR2 (germline): MDHEN, SYDVKM. DNA of the CDR3: TGTGCCAGCAGGTATACCGGGACAGGGATTCGCAATCAGCCCCAGCATTTT. Translating it yields CASRYTGTGIRNQPQHF.

This clone ranks as large. This chain uses TRBV6-2 or TRBV6-3 with TRBJ2-5, with 13 bases lining up with TRBD2. The CDR3 spans 17 residues. Germline loops: CDR1 MNHEY, CDR2 SVGEGT. J was trimmed by 4 bases and V by 4 bases; bases with no gene match: 9. The CDR3, as DNA: TGTGCCAGCAGTTCCAGGACTAGCGGGAGATCGGTAGAGACCCAGTACTTC. It translates to CASSSRTSGRSVETQYF.

This rearrangement joins TRBV7-9 to TRBJ1-5; D may be TRBD1 (6 bases). V dropped 5 bases and J dropped 10 bases, with 18 bases sitting between them. CDR1 is SEHNR, CDR2 FQNEAQ, per germline (reference sequence). The length of the CDR3 is 14 residues. DNA for the CDR3: TGTGCCAGCAGCGACGGACAGCCCCGGGACCCCCAGCATTTT. Residues: CASSDGQPRDPQHF.

This chain uses TRBV28 with TRBJ2-2; 12 bases line up with TRBD1. CDR1 is MDHEN and CDR2 is SYDVKM in the germline V gene. This CDR3 spans 17 amino acids. The ends lost 5 bases at V and 5 bases at J; junction bases unmatched: 9. CDR3 sequence: CASSRPGTGGATGELFF. The CDR3 nucleotides are TGTGCCAGCAGTAGACCTGGGACAGGGGGCGCGACCGGGGAGCTGTTTTTT.

The chain joins TRBV7-2 to TRBJ1-4; TRBD1 agrees at 8 bases. Trimming took 4 bases from V and 7 from J; bases not matched to a gene: 8. CDR3 size: 15 residues. The V gene's germline CDR1 is SGHTA and CDR2 FQGNSA. The CDR3 reads CASSSITGGGEKLFF. The CDR3 nucleotides are TGTGCCAGCAGCTCAATTACAGGGGGTGGTGAAAAACTGTTTTTT.

This rearrangement joins TRBV7-2 to TRBJ2-7, with 10 bases fitting TRBD2. Looked up from germline, CDR1 is SGHTA and CDR2 is FQGNSA. V lost 5 bases, J lost 4 bases, and 5 bases stayed unmatched. CDR3 length equals 14 residues. CDR3 in amino acids: CASSPQTSGYEQYF. The CDR3 region has the DNA TGTGCCAGCAGCCCACAGACTAGCGGGTACGAGCAGTACTTC. Full variable domain (outside the CDR3, taken from reference TRBV7-2 and TRBJ2-7): GAGVSQSPSNKVTEKGKDVELRCDPISGHTALYWYRQSLGQGLEFLIYFQGNSAPDKSGLPSDRFSAERTGGSVSTLTIQRTQQEDSAVYLCASSPQTSGYEQYFGPGTRLTVT.

This chain connects TRBV28 to TRBJ2-1, with 8 bases lining up with TRBD1. The CDR3 is 14 residues long. V gave up 5 bases and J gave up 6 bases; unmatched junction bases: 6. Germline V gene data show CDR1 as MDHEN and CDR2 as SYDVKM. CDR3 nucleotide sequence: TGTGCCAGCAGTCCGGGACAGGACTTCAATGAGCAGTTCTTC. Protein sequence: CASSPGQDFNEQFF.

This clone occurred once. The J gene is TRBJ2-2, the V gene TRBV5-5; D may be TRBD2 (5 bases). The CDR3 consists of 15 residues. CDR1 is SGHKS, CDR2 YYEKEE, per germline (reference sequence). V lost 0 bases and J 4 bases, leaving 10 bases between the germline ends. The CDR3 protein is CASSLGGIGTGELFF. CDR3 DNA sequence: TGTGCCAGCAGCTTGGGAGGGATCGGCACCGGGGAGCTGTTTTTT.

This clone was seen only a few times. This sequence joins TRBV28 and TRBJ1-5; a weak D match, TRBD1 (6 bases). The V end lost 2 bases, the J end lost 3 bases, and 8 bases lay between the germline ends. The V gene's germline CDR1 is MDHEN and CDR2 SYDVKM. The length of the CDR3 is 14 residues. Written as DNA, the CDR3 is TGTGCCAGCAGTTTAGGGGGGGCCAATCAGCCCCAGCATTTT. Translated, it gives CASSLGGANQPQHF.

The J gene is TRBJ2-7, the V gene TRBV28, with unresolved D. The CDR3 loop spans 14 amino acids. In germline, CDR1 is MDHEN, CDR2 SYDVKM. V was clipped by 6 bases and J by 1 base, with 13 bases between them. The CDR3 sequence is CASSPPFLSYEQYF. CDR3 in DNA: TGTGCCAGCAGCCCACCGTTTCTATCCTACGAGCAGTACTTC.

V is TRBV5-6 and J is TRBJ2-1; 7 bases agree with TRBD1. The CDR3 runs 18 residues. Germline-derived CDR1 and CDR2 are SGHDT and YYEEEE. V lost 2 bases and J lost 2; bases outside the gene matches: 13. CDR3 region: CASSFYRQGGTTYNEQFF. The CDR3 nucleotides are TGTGCCAGCAGCTTTTACCGTCAAGGGGGCACTACCTACAATGAGCAGTTCTTC.

This chain connects TRBV19 to TRBJ2-5, with D tentatively TRBD2 (6 bases). This CDR3 contains 13 residues. Germline lookup yields CDR1 LNHDA and CDR2 SQIVND (reference sequence). V was pared by 4 bases and J by 5 bases, with 11 bases between. For the CDR3, the DNA is TGTGCCAGTAGTACCATCCGGGGGGAGACCCAGTACTTC. It translates to CASSTIRGETQYF.